The rows below give T cell receptor beta chains drawn from one sample of a study of T-cell memory formation after mild COVID-19. MiXCR was run by TCRdb on the 5' RACE reads, yielding one entry per CDR3 protein. The sample lists about 350,000 distinct CDR3 sequences, around 27% occurring once. The specimen sequenced was PBMCs or a T cell subset sorted from them (not recorded which). All receptors come from an adult woman who had mild COVID-19 (a few samples of this study predate the infection). Cell type and time point are not known. Each CDR3 is given with its conserved first and last residue. Fields, in order: D gene, V gene, J gene, clone size, CDR3 DNA, CDR3 protein. D genes are given only for firm matches. Some rows mark clone size as missing; the rest say once, few, many or name a class of expanded clone.

d_call: TRBD2; v_call: TRBV10-2; j_call: TRBJ2-7; clone_size: few; cdr3_nt: TGCGCCAGCGCTAGCGGGGTCCCCGAGCAGTACTTC; cdr3_aa: CASASGVPEQYF
d_call: -; v_call: TRBV7-9; j_call: TRBJ2-4; clone_size: few; cdr3_nt: TGTGCCAGCAGCCCACAGGAAAAGCTAGCCAAAAACATTCAGTACTTC; cdr3_aa: CASSPQEKLAKNIQYF
d_call: -; v_call: TRBV7-8; j_call: TRBJ2-1; clone_size: few; cdr3_nt: TGTGCCAGCAGCCACGAGAGGGCCTTGGGTGAGCAGTTCTTC; cdr3_aa: CASSHERALGEQFF
d_call: TRBD1; v_call: TRBV7-3; j_call: TRBJ1-1; clone_size: few; cdr3_nt: TGTGCCAGCAGCTTAAATGGGAGGACAGGGCCCCCTATGAACACTGAAGCTTTCTTT; cdr3_aa: CASSLNGRTGPPMNTEAFF
d_call: TRBD1; v_call: TRBV29-1; j_call: TRBJ2-7; clone_size: few; cdr3_nt: TGCAGCGCTTCTTCGGACAGGAACTTTTACGAGCAGTACTTC; cdr3_aa: CSASSDRNFYEQYF
d_call: TRBD2; v_call: TRBV5-1; j_call: TRBJ2-5; clone_size: -; cdr3_nt: TGCGCCAGCAGCTTGGCCGGACGGGGGGGCCGGGAGACCCAGTACTTC; cdr3_aa: CASSLAGRGGRETQYF
d_call: -; v_call: TRBV5-5; j_call: TRBJ2-5; clone_size: -; cdr3_nt: TGTGCCAGCAGCTTGAGGGCGGTGGGACGTACTTTCCAAGAGACCCAGTACTTC; cdr3_aa: CASSLRAVGRTFQETQYF
d_call: -; v_call: TRBV30; j_call: TRBJ1-1; clone_size: -; cdr3_nt: TGTGCCTGGAGCGGACAGATCAACACTGAAGCTTTCTTT; cdr3_aa: CAWSGQINTEAFF
d_call: -; v_call: TRBV19; j_call: TRBJ2-3; clone_size: few; cdr3_nt: TGTGCCAGTAGTCTAGGTGGGGGTCTCGCCACAGATACGCAGTATTTT; cdr3_aa: CASSLGGGLATDTQYF
d_call: TRBD1; v_call: TRBV7-2; j_call: TRBJ1-1; clone_size: -; cdr3_nt: TGTGCCAGTACAGGGGCCAGGGGGACTGAAGCTTTCTTT; cdr3_aa: CASTGARGTEAFF
d_call: TRBD1; v_call: TRBV6-5; j_call: TRBJ1-2; clone_size: -; cdr3_nt: TGTGCCAGCAGTTACACCGGACAGGGGACGGGCTACACCTTC; cdr3_aa: CASSYTGQGTGYTF
d_call: -; v_call: TRBV7-2; j_call: TRBJ2-3; clone_size: few; cdr3_nt: TGTGCCAGCAGCTTAGGGCTCCTTACGCAGTATTTT; cdr3_aa: CASSLGLLTQYF
d_call: TRBD2; v_call: TRBV5-1; j_call: TRBJ2-3; clone_size: few; cdr3_nt: TGCGCCAGCAGCCCACCCCGGGGAGGGACTAGCACAGATACGCAGTATTTT; cdr3_aa: CASSPPRGGTSTDTQYF
d_call: -; v_call: TRBV12-3/TRBV12-4; j_call: TRBJ2-2; clone_size: -; cdr3_nt: TGTGCCAGCAGTTTGACAGGCTTTAAACTAGCCGGGGAGCTGTTTTTT; cdr3_aa: CASSLTGFKLAGELFF
d_call: TRBD2; v_call: TRBV19; j_call: TRBJ2-1; clone_size: -; cdr3_nt: TGTGCCAGTAGTCCTCGGGGGGGCCCGAACAATGAGCAGTTCTTC; cdr3_aa: CASSPRGGPNNEQFF
d_call: -; v_call: TRBV12-3/TRBV12-4; j_call: TRBJ2-5; clone_size: -; cdr3_nt: TGTGCCAGCCACAGGGAAGGGGGCCAAGAGACCCAGTACTTC; cdr3_aa: CASHREGGQETQYF
d_call: -; v_call: TRBV29-1; j_call: TRBJ2-1; clone_size: once; cdr3_nt: TGCAGTGTTCTCCTTGGTCGAGAGCAGTTCTTC; cdr3_aa: CSVLLGREQFF
d_call: TRBD2; v_call: TRBV7-6; j_call: TRBJ2-7; clone_size: -; cdr3_nt: TGTGCCAGCAGCTTAGCCCGGACTAGCGGGGTCCACGAGCAGTACTTC; cdr3_aa: CASSLARTSGVHEQYF
d_call: -; v_call: TRBV11-2; j_call: TRBJ2-2; clone_size: -; cdr3_nt: TGTGCCAGCAGCTTAGATCTCGGCAGGGCGGGTACCGGGGAGCTGTTTTTT; cdr3_aa: CASSLDLGRAGTGELFF
d_call: -; v_call: TRBV20-1; j_call: TRBJ2-3; clone_size: -; cdr3_nt: TGCAGTGCTCTGGACACTCTATTTACAGATACGCAGTATTTT; cdr3_aa: CSALDTLFTDTQYF
d_call: -; v_call: TRBV5-1; j_call: TRBJ1-1; clone_size: few; cdr3_nt: TGCGCCAGCAGCATGGGGGACGGTAACACTGAAGCTTTCTTT; cdr3_aa: CASSMGDGNTEAFF
d_call: -; v_call: TRBV5-5; j_call: TRBJ1-1; clone_size: few; cdr3_nt: TGTGCCAGCAGCTTCGACAGCATGAACACTGAAGCTTTCTTT; cdr3_aa: CASSFDSMNTEAFF
d_call: -; v_call: TRBV7-2; j_call: TRBJ1-5; clone_size: -; cdr3_nt: TGTGCCAGCAGCTTAGCCTGGGGGATAAATCAGCCCCAGCATTTT; cdr3_aa: CASSLAWGINQPQHF
d_call: -; v_call: TRBV12-3/TRBV12-4; j_call: TRBJ2-7; clone_size: -; cdr3_nt: TGTGCCAGCAGTAGAGCGGGACATAGCTACGAGCAGTACTTC; cdr3_aa: CASSRAGHSYEQYF
d_call: -; v_call: TRBV7-3; j_call: TRBJ2-1; clone_size: few; cdr3_nt: TGTGCCAGCAGCTTAATTGCCGGAGCGCGGAGTTCCTACAATGAGCAGTTCTTC; cdr3_aa: CASSLIAGARSSYNEQFF
d_call: -; v_call: TRBV20-1; j_call: TRBJ2-1; clone_size: -; cdr3_nt: TGCAGTGCAAGCAGGGGACCGCTTAGCTCCTACAATGAGCAGTTCTTC; cdr3_aa: CSASRGPLSSYNEQFF
d_call: TRBD1; v_call: TRBV3-1; j_call: TRBJ2-7; clone_size: once; cdr3_nt: TGTGCCAGCAGCCCATCCAAGACAGGGTCCGACGAGCAGTACTTC; cdr3_aa: CASSPSKTGSDEQYF
d_call: TRBD1; v_call: TRBV6-2/TRBV6-3; j_call: TRBJ2-5; clone_size: -; cdr3_nt: TGTGCCAGCGAACAGAGGGGGCCCCAAGAGACCCAGTACTTC; cdr3_aa: CASEQRGPQETQYF
d_call: TRBD2; v_call: TRBV5-6; j_call: TRBJ2-1; clone_size: -; cdr3_nt: TGTGCCAGCAGCTTTGGAGCTCTCGGGACTAGGAGCCGTCTGCAGTTCTTC; cdr3_aa: CASSFGALGTRSRLQFF
d_call: -; v_call: TRBV5-1; j_call: TRBJ2-5; clone_size: -; cdr3_nt: TGCGCCAGCAGCTTGGAACAGGCTCAAGAGACCCAGTACTTC; cdr3_aa: CASSLEQAQETQYF
d_call: TRBD1; v_call: TRBV6-1; j_call: TRBJ2-7; clone_size: few; cdr3_nt: TGTGCCAGCAGGCCGGGACAGGGGGAGTCCTACGAGCAGTACTTC; cdr3_aa: CASRPGQGESYEQYF
d_call: -; v_call: TRBV5-1; j_call: TRBJ1-2; clone_size: -; cdr3_nt: TGCGCCAGCAGCTTGTCGCAGGGGCCAAGCTACACCTTC; cdr3_aa: CASSLSQGPSYTF
d_call: TRBD1; v_call: TRBV18; j_call: TRBJ2-3; clone_size: few; cdr3_nt: TGTGCCAGCTCACCTAAGCCGACAGGGGGTGGCACAGATACGCAGTATTTT; cdr3_aa: CASSPKPTGGGTDTQYF
d_call: TRBD1; v_call: TRBV6-1; j_call: TRBJ1-2; clone_size: -; cdr3_nt: TGTGCCAGCAGTGAGATGGACAGGGGATATGGCTACACCTTC; cdr3_aa: CASSEMDRGYGYTF
d_call: TRBD2; v_call: TRBV20-1; j_call: TRBJ2-7; clone_size: -; cdr3_nt: TGCAGTGCTAGAGCGGCTAGCGGGAGAAAGCAGTACTTC; cdr3_aa: CSARAASGRKQYF
d_call: -; v_call: TRBV15; j_call: TRBJ1-6; clone_size: once; cdr3_nt: TGTGCCACCAGCAGAGTCCGGGGGGCATACAATTCACCCCTCCACTTT; cdr3_aa: CATSRVRGAYNSPLHF
d_call: -; v_call: TRBV11-1; j_call: TRBJ1-1; clone_size: -; cdr3_nt: TGTGCCAGCAGCACCGAATTGGGCCCGAACACTGAAGCTTTCTTT; cdr3_aa: CASSTELGPNTEAFF
d_call: TRBD2; v_call: TRBV25-1; j_call: TRBJ2-5; clone_size: -; cdr3_nt: TGTGCCAGCAGCAAGACTAGCTCCCAAGAGACCCAGTACTTC; cdr3_aa: CASSKTSSQETQYF